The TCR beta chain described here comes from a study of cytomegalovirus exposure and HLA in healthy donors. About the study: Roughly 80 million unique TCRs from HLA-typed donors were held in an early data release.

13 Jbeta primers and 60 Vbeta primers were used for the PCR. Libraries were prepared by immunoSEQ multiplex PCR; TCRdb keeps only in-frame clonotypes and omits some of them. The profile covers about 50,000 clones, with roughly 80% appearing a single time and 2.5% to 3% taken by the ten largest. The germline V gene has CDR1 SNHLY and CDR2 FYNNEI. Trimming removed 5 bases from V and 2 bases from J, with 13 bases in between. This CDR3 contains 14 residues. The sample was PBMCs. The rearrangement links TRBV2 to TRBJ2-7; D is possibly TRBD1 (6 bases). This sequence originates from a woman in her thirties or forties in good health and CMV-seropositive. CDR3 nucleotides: TGTGCCAGCAGTTTAAGGACAGAAACCTACGAGCAGTACTTC. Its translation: CASSLRTETYEQYF.